The T cell receptor (beta chain) under discussion was sequenced for a study of T-cell reconstitution after alpha-beta-depleted transplantation in children. In its sample, this clonotype was seen a few times. Unique molecular identifiers were incorporated when the TCRbeta library was constructed. In TCRdb, the PCR reads were re-called with MiXCR into one record per CDR3 protein. The profile shows a few hundred thousand distinct CDR3 sequences, about 10% of them singletons. In germline, CDR1 is ENHRY, CDR2 SYGVKD. Trimming removed 2 bases at V and 3 bases at J, with 13 bases between. This CDR3 region has 15 residues.

This sequence joins TRBV10-3 and TRBJ2-5; D unresolved. This material consisted of PBMCs from the stem cell graft donor, taken from the stem cell graft. The receptor was isolated from a human donor who donated a stem cell graft to a child with SCID. CDR3 amino acids: CAISEGRTVEETQYF. The CDR3 DNA is TGTGCCATCAGTGAGGGTAGGACGGTTGAAGAGACCCAGTACTTC.